This TCR beta chain was identified during a study of technical replicates of blood from a handful of donors. This CDR3 contains 17 residues. The method was immunoSEQ multiplex PCR; TCRdb's version includes in-frame clones alone and lacks a portion of them. The sample includes about 88,000 clones, around 92% seen only once; the top ten take over 0.2%. This TCR was sampled from a human donor in good health. The material sequenced was T cells isolated from PBMCs. The chain is built from TRBV21-1 and TRBJ2-1; the table's D call of TRBD2 was not tested on the DNA. TRBV21-1 is labeled a pseudogene. Written as DNA, the CDR3 is TGTGCCAGCACCAAATTCCCGGGACTAGCGGAATACAATGAGCAGTTCTTC. Residues: CASTKFPGLAEYNEQFF.